This T cell receptor beta chain was identified during a study of early T cells in non-severe SARS-CoV-2 infection. On the study more broadly: Sequencing targeted bulk RNA from unsorted whole blood, leaving chains unpaired.

The table lists this clonotype with many counts. Its antigen is unidentified. Overall study results and limits: Matching results from VDJdb favored anti-spike CD8 responses, leaving private and CD4 specificities undetected.

V was trimmed by 3 bases and J by 0 bases, leaving 22 bases between them. CDR3 length: 19 residues. Germline CDR1 and CDR2: LNHDA and SQIVND (reference sequence). In the library, individual cDNA molecules carried attached unique molecular identifiers. MiXCR was run by TCRdb on the 5' RACE reads, yielding one entry per CDR3 protein. Of roughly 26,000 distinct CDR3 sequences in the sample, approximately 5.1% were seen once. This clonotype was sampled from an adult who was a healthcare worker with PCR-confirmed SARS-CoV-2 infection or an uninfected control (not recorded which). The chain employs TRBV19 and TRBJ2-3; tentatively, D is TRBD1 (5 bases). The specimen sequenced was whole blood. CDR3 in DNA: TGTGCCAGTAGTATCAGGACAATATCCGGGTACTCTAGCACAGATACGCAGTATTTT. This gives the protein CASSIRTISGYSSTDTQYF.